Following are 2 T cell receptor beta chains from one sample sequenced in a study of shared clonotypes between healthy human individuals. The data were produced by immunoSEQ multiplex PCR, yet TCRdb's version contains in-frame clones alone and is incomplete. The sample includes 700,000 or so clones, more than 70% of them seen just once. Sequenced material: memory CD4+ T cells sorted from blood. This sample's subset: CD45RA-negative fraction. Receptors were obtained from a young woman in good health.

J is TRBJ2-7 and V is TRBV5-1; a weak D match, TRBD2 (6 bases). The CDR3 length is 16 residues. The ends were cut back, 0 bases at V and 6 bases at J, with 19 bases in the middle. From germline, CDR1 is SGHRS and CDR2 YFSETQ. Here the CDR3 DNA reads TGCGCCAGCAGCTTGGGCGGGGCAGATATAACCTCCGAGCAGTACTTC. Translation gives CASSLGGADITSEQYF.

The chain links TRBV18 to TRBJ1-1; D gene ambiguous. The V gene lost 3 bases and the J gene lost 6 bases, with 17 bases spanning the gap. This CDR3 contains 15 residues. The germline V gene has CDR1 KGHSH and CDR2 LQKENI. Written as DNA, the CDR3 is TGTGCCAGCTCACCTCATCCCGGGGTACCCTCTGAAGCTTTCTTT. Residues: CASSPHPGVPSEAFF.